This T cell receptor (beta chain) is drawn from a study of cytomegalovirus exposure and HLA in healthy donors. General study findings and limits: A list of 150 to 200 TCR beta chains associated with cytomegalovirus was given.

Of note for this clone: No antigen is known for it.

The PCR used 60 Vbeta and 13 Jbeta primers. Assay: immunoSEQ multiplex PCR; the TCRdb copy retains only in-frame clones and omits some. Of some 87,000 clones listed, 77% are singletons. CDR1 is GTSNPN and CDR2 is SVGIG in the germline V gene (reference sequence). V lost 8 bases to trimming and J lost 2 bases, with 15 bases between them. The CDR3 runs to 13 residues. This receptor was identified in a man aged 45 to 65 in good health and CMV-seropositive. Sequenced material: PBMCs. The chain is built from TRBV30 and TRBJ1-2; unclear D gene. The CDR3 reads CALRHLENYGYTF. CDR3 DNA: TGTGCCCTCCGTCATCTGGAGAACTATGGCTACACCTTC. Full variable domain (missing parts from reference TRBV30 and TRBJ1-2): SQTIHQWPATLVQPVGSPLSLECTVEGTSNPNLYWYRQAAGRGLQLLFYSVGIGQISSEVPQNLSASRPQDRQFILSSKKLLLSDSGFYLCALRHLENYGYTFGSGTRLTVV.